Each of the 21 T cell receptor beta chains below was sequenced from the same sample in a study of T cells in narcolepsy. Produced via immunoSEQ multiplex PCR; TCRdb's table is partial and in-frame only. The sample holds roughly 22,000 clones, 55% to 80% seen once. The sequencing sample was made of memory (CD45RA-) CD4+ T cells from blood. The receptors here all came from a human donor in good health.

V gene TRBV5-4 combines with J gene TRBJ1-1; D perhaps matches TRBD1 (5 bases). The germline CDR1 and CDR2 sequences are SGHNT and YYREEE (reference sequence). The length of the CDR3 is 16 residues. Between the trimmed V and J ends, which lost 0 bases and 1 base, there was a span of 13 bases. The CDR3 loop is CASSLDMDTRNTEAFF. DNA of the CDR3: TGTGCCAGCAGCTTGGATATGGACACGAGGAACACTGAAGCTTTCTTT.

This clone has just a few counts. J is TRBJ1-5 and V is TRBV6-6; D might be TRBD1 (6 bases). V was cut by 10 bases and J by 7 bases, with 17 bases left in between. This CDR3 spans 13 amino acids. Per germline, CDR1 MNHNY and CDR2 SVGAGI (reference sequence). CDR3 sequence (DNA): TGTGCCACCTCATCGGGGGCGCAACAGCCCCAGCATTTT. This gives the protein CATSSGAQQPQHF.

V usage is TRBV5-6 and J usage is TRBJ2-1, with 8 nucleotides matching TRBD2. Looked up from germline, CDR1 is SGHDT and CDR2 is YYEEEE. The CDR3 covers 16 residues. Trimming cost V 3 bases and J 9 bases; bases outside gene matches: 14. CDR3: CASSSPGLEGTTEQFF. CDR3 sequence (DNA): TGTGCCAGCAGCTCTCCGGGACTAGAGGGGACAACTGAGCAGTTCTTC.

This clone was recorded a few times. The chain employs TRBV5-1 and TRBJ2-7, with a weak D call TRBD1 (5 bases). CDR3 length: 13 amino acids. V was trimmed by 6 bases and J by 3 bases, leaving 13 bases between them. Per the germline V gene, CDR1 is SGHRS and CDR2 is YFSETQ. CDR3 bases: TGCGCCAGCACGCCTACAGGTGTCTACGAGCAGTACTTC. Translated: CASTPTGVYEQYF.

This clone showed up just a few times. This rearrangement joins TRBV28 to TRBJ1-1; 9 bases line up with TRBD1. The CDR3 has 13 amino acids. Germline V gives CDR1 MDHEN, CDR2 SYDVKM. The V segment lost 2 bases and the J segment 5 bases; nucleotides outside the gene matches: 0. CDR3 DNA sequence: TGTGCCAGCAGTTTAGGACAGGGGACTGAAGCTTTCTTT. It yields the protein CASSLGQGTEAFF. Variable domain in full (rest from reference TRBV28 and TRBJ1-1): DVKVTQSSRYLVKRTGEKVFLECVQDMDHENMFWYRQDPGLGLRLIYFSYDVKMKEKGDIPEGYSVSREKKERFSLILESASTNQTSMYLCASSLGQGTEAFFGQGTRLTVV.

This clone showed up just a few times. The J gene is TRBJ1-6, the V gene TRBV6-5; D uncertain. The CDR3 consists of 16 residues. V lost 2 bases and J lost 8, with 16 bases in between. From germline, CDR1 is MNHEY and CDR2 SVGAGI. The CDR3 sequence is CASSYRALALDSPLHF. DNA for the CDR3: TGTGCCAGCAGTTACCGGGCTCTGGCGTTAGATTCACCCCTCCACTTT.

This chain joins TRBV28 and TRBJ2-1, with 8 bases identical to TRBD2. V was clipped by 5 bases and J by 2 bases; unmatched bases: 5. The germline gives CDR1 MDHEN, CDR2 SYDVKM. CDR3 size: 15 residues. The CDR3 DNA follows: TGTGCCAGCAGTCCAAGCGGGAGTGCCTACAATGAGCAGTTCTTC. Translated, it gives CASSPSGSAYNEQFF.

The V call is TRBV7-9, the J call TRBJ1-1; 9 bases are shared with TRBD1. With V trimmed by 6 bases and J by 11 bases, 16 bases remained unmatched. The length of the CDR3 is 15 residues. In germline, CDR1 is SEHNR, CDR2 FQNEAQ (reference sequence). CDR3 DNA sequence: TGTGCCAGCAGTACCGGGGCACAGGGGGCATCGCGGGCTTTCTTT. Translated, it gives CASSTGAQGASRAFF. The full variable domain, with the rest looked up from reference TRBV7-9 and TRBJ1-1, is DTGVSQNPRHKITKRGQNVTFRCDPISEHNRLYWYRQTLGQGPEFLTYFQNEAQLEKSRLLSDRFSAERPKGSFSTLEIQRTEQGDSAMYLCASSTGAQGASRAFFGQGTRLTVV.

The J gene is TRBJ1-2, the V gene TRBV27; TRBD1 aligns across 9 bases. This CDR3 has 17 amino acids. The V gene end was trimmed by 5 bases and the J gene end by 5 bases; junction bases not matched to a gene: 15. Germline loops: CDR1 MNHEY, CDR2 SMNVEV (reference sequence). The CDR3 protein is CASSLRQQGARPYGYTF. The CDR3 DNA reads TGTGCCAGCAGTCTAAGGCAACAGGGGGCGAGGCCATATGGCTACACCTTC.

This chain connects TRBV6-5 to TRBJ2-3, with TRBD1 matching 8 bases. Trimming took 0 bases from V and 2 from J; bases not matched to a gene: 4. Germline CDR1 MNHEY, CDR2 SVGAGI. This CDR3 is 16 amino acids long. The CDR3 DNA reads as TGTGCCAGCAGTTACTCATCGACAGGGGACACAGATACGCAGTATTTT. Translation gives CASSYSSTGDTDTQYF.

V and J are TRBV5-1 and TRBJ1-4; TRBD1 matches at 10 bases. Germline lookup yields CDR1 SGHRS and CDR2 YFSETQ. The CDR3 spans 16 residues. The J segment lost 5 bases and the V segment lost 0 bases, leaving 4 bases of the junction unmatched. The CDR3 loop reads CASSLGGTGVNEKLFF. The CDR3 coding sequence is TGCGCCAGCAGCTTGGGAGGGACAGGGGTGAATGAAAAACTGTTTTTT.

This clone was counted between two and nine times. The V call is TRBV5-6, the J call TRBJ1-2, with 8 positions matching TRBD1. The CDR3 has 13 residues. Germline lookup yields CDR1 SGHDT and CDR2 YYEEEE. The V and J ends lost 7 bases and 2 bases, in that order; junction bases with no gene match: 4. The CDR3 DNA sequence: TGTGCCAGCGGGACAGGCGTAAACTATGGCTACACCTTC. It codes for CASGTGVNYGYTF.

This clone has only a few counts. The V gene is TRBV5-3, the J gene TRBJ1-1; no clear D gene. Being an ORF, TRBV5-3 has a function that is uncertain. With 0 bases removed from V and 11 bases from J, the gap between germline ends came to 11 bases. This CDR3 has 12 amino acids. CDR3 nucleotide sequence: TGTGCCAGAAGCTTGGACCTCTTTAGGGCTTTCTTT. As protein: CARSLDLFRAFF.

V usage is TRBV7-2 and J usage is TRBJ2-7; 9 nucleotides line up with TRBD2. This CDR3 spans 14 amino acids. CDR1 and CDR2 from the germline V gene are SGHTA and FQGNSA. The trim removed 3 bases at V and 4 bases at J, leaving 4 bases unmatched. Written as DNA, the CDR3 is TGTGCCAGCAGCTTGGCGGGGGGGAAGTACGAGCAGTACTTC. It yields the protein CASSLAGGKYEQYF.

Here the CDR3 DNA reads TGTGCCAGCAGCCCCAGAGGGACTAGCGGATACCAAGAGACCCAGTACTTC. Translated: CASSPRGTSGYQETQYF. The V and J genes are TRBV6-4 and TRBJ2-5; 11 positions agree with TRBD2. Trimming cost V 6 bases and J 0 bases; bases outside gene matches: 9. The CDR3 length is 17 residues. Germline assignment: CDR1 MRHNA and CDR2 SNTAGT.

The chain couples TRBV6-1 to TRBJ1-6; no clear D gene. Germline assignment: CDR1 MNHNS and CDR2 SASEGT. This CDR3 has 13 residues. Trimming removed 6 bases at V and 10 bases at J, with 13 bases between. CDR3 DNA: TGTGCCAGCAGCGAGTTGAAGCGCTCACCCCTCCACTTT. Amino acid sequence: CASSELKRSPLHF.

This chain links TRBV9 with TRBJ1-4, with unresolved D. The germline V gene encodes CDR1 SGDLS and CDR2 YYNGEE. V was cut by 2 bases and J by 8 bases, with 13 bases left in between. The CDR3 is 14 residues long. Written as DNA, the CDR3 is TGTGCCAGCAGCGTTGGGTTCTCCGGCGAAAAACTGTTTTTT. Amino acid sequence: CASSVGFSGEKLFF.

There are a few counts of this clone. This rearrangement joins TRBV9 to TRBJ2-2; D remains ambiguous. V gave up 0 bases and J gave up 7 bases, with 10 bases separating them. The CDR3 extends over 14 amino acids. From germline, CDR1 is SGDLS and CDR2 YYNGEE. The CDR3 nucleotides are TGTGCCAGCAGCGTAGTTTCGGCTGACGGGGAGCTGTTTTTT. Its protein is CASSVVSADGELFF.

The gene calls are TRBV29-1 and TRBJ2-1, with D uncertain. V was cut by 7 bases and J by 9 bases, with 19 bases left in between. Looked up from germline, CDR1 is SQVTM and CDR2 is ANQGSEA. This CDR3 contains 13 residues. CDR3 region: CSAQRSGLPEQFF. CDR3 DNA sequence: TGCAGCGCGCAACGTTCTGGGCTGCCTGAGCAGTTCTTC.

The chain uses TRBV5-4 and TRBJ2-2, with 11 bases identical to TRBD2. The J segment lost 7 bases and the V segment lost 0 bases, leaving 5 bases of the junction unmatched. The CDR3 spans 16 residues. Germline-derived CDR1 and CDR2 are SGHNT and YYREEE (reference sequence). The CDR3 DNA follows: TGTGCCAGCAGCTTGGTAGCGGGGGGGCCCAGCGGGGAGCTGTTTTTT. Translation: CASSLVAGGPSGELFF.

The chain is built from TRBV6-1 and TRBJ2-5, with unresolved D. CDR3 length: 15 amino acids. V was pared by 1 base and J by 0 bases, with 9 bases between. The germline gives CDR1 MNHNS, CDR2 SASEGT. The CDR3 loop is CASSEGGLYQETQYF. CDR3 DNA: TGTGCCAGCAGTGAAGGAGGATTGTACCAAGAGACCCAGTACTTC.